Shown below are 15 T cell receptor beta chains from a single sample sequenced in a study of blood T cell repertoires in COVID-19. Profiling relied on immunoSEQ multiplex PCR, and the TCRdb table lists in-frame clones only, not all of them. The profile shows hundreds of thousands of clones, approximately 91% of them singletons. Sequenced sample: peripheral blood. Receptors were obtained from a human donor in a cohort sampled during active COVID-19.

CDR3 in amino acids: CASSQDPVNTQYF. The DNA of the CDR3 is TGCGCCAGCAGCCAAGATCCGGTAAATACGCAGTATTTT. J is TRBJ2-3 and V is TRBV4-1, with D unclear. The germline V gene has CDR1 MGHRA and CDR2 YSYEKL. The CDR3 contains 13 residues. The V and J ends lost 0 bases and 7 bases respectively, with 8 bases between them.

This rearrangement joins TRBV7-9 to TRBJ2-7, with TRBD1 as a possible D gene (6 bases). V lost 5 bases, J lost 0 bases, and 17 bases lay in between. Per the germline V gene, CDR1 is SEHNR and CDR2 is FQNEAQ (reference sequence). This CDR3 comprises 16 residues. The CDR3 DNA sequence: TGTGCCAGCAGCCATCTACCAGGGGTCAACTCCTACGAGCAGTACTTC. As protein: CASSHLPGVNSYEQYF.

V gene TRBV29-1 combines with J gene TRBJ1-6; D gene unclear. Germline V gene lookup returns CDR1 SQVTM and CDR2 ANQGSEA. The CDR3 loop spans 13 amino acids. Trimming left V 7 bases short and J 10 bases short, with 17 bases between. The CDR3 loop is CSESDAKRSPLHF. The CDR3 coding sequence is TGCAGCGAGTCAGACGCTAAGCGATCACCCCTCCACTTT. The whole variable domain, filled in from reference TRBV29-1 and TRBJ1-6, reads SAVISQKPSRDICQRGTSLTIQCQVDSQVTMMFWYRQQPGQSLTLIATANQGSEATYESGFVIDKFPISRPNLTFSTLTVSNMSPEDSSIYLCSESDAKRSPLHFGNGTRLTVT.

The chain is built from TRBV5-1 and TRBJ2-7; TRBD2 matches 7 bases. Looked up from germline, CDR1 is SGHRS and CDR2 is YFSETQ. J lost 5 bases, V lost 0 bases, and 8 bases had no gene match. The CDR3 is 15 amino acids. CDR3 protein: CASSLGAGEVDEQYF. The CDR3 DNA sequence: TGCGCCAGCAGCTTGGGGGCGGGGGAGGTGGACGAGCAGTACTTC.

The chain links TRBV4-3 to TRBJ1-1; D remains ambiguous. Deletions cut 0 bases from V and 5 bases from J, with 22 bases between. In germline, CDR1 is LGHNA, CDR2 YSLEER. CDR3 length: 18 amino acids. The CDR3 region has the DNA TGCGCCAGCAGCCAAGATGATGTCAGCCAGGCAAGTCGGACTGAAGCTTTCTTT. Translating gives CASSQDDVSQASRTEAFF.

The chain links TRBV2 to TRBJ1-5; 9 bases match TRBD1. Germline V gene sequence: CDR1 SNHLY, CDR2 FYNNEI. After removal of 4 bases from V and 4 bases from J, the junction contained 5 bases not matched to a gene. The CDR3 runs to 15 residues. The CDR3 loop reads CASSGDRELNQPQHF. The CDR3 bases are TGTGCCAGCAGTGGGGACAGGGAGTTAAATCAGCCCCAGCATTTT.

This chain joins TRBV7-2 and TRBJ1-1; D is undetermined. The germline V gene has CDR1 SGHTA and CDR2 FQGNSA. The CDR3 has 14 residues. The V end lost 5 bases, the J end lost 3 bases, and 13 bases lay between the germline ends. The CDR3 sequence is CASSHAGGDTEAFF. The CDR3 DNA follows: TGTGCCAGCAGCCATGCGGGCGGGGACACTGAAGCTTTCTTT.

The rearrangement joins TRBV28 to TRBJ2-7; D is perhaps TRBD2 (5 bases). V was cut by 6 bases and J by 6 bases, with 18 bases left in between. CDR1 and CDR2 from the germline V gene are MDHEN and SYDVKM. CDR3 length equals 14 residues. The CDR3 DNA sequence: TGTGCCAGCAGGCCCGGAGGATTCGGGCTCGAGCAGTACTTC. Translation gives CASRPGGFGLEQYF.

J is TRBJ1-4 and V is TRBV19, with 8 bases aligning to TRBD1. The CDR3 runs 13 residues. With 2 bases clipped from V and 9 bases from J, the junction kept 2 bases outside the gene matches. Looked up from germline, CDR1 is LNHDA and CDR2 is SQIVND (reference sequence). The CDR3 DNA reads as TGTGCCAGTAGTATACAGGGGGCGAAAAAACTGTTTTTT. It specifies CASSIQGAKKLFF.

The chain is built from TRBV6-2 or TRBV6-3 and TRBJ1-5; possibly TRBD1 for D (6 bases). Germline assignment: CDR1 MNHEY and CDR2 SVGEGT. The germline V and J ends were trimmed by 2 bases and 1 base, with 15 bases remaining between them. The CDR3 covers 17 residues. The CDR3 is CASSYEGLDRSNQPQHF. The CDR3 DNA reads TGTGCCAGCAGTTACGAGGGCCTTGACAGGAGCAATCAGCCCCAGCATTTT.

In its sample, this clone was seen a few times. The chain uses TRBV28 and TRBJ1-5; D is unresolved. V lost 11 bases to trimming and J lost 0 bases, with 8 bases between them. This CDR3 has 12 residues. Per germline, CDR1 MDHEN and CDR2 SYDVKM. For the CDR3, the DNA is TGTGCCGCGCATTATAGCAATCAGCCCCAGCATTTT. It codes for CAAHYSNQPQHF.

This sequence joins TRBV30 and TRBJ2-6, with a tentative D call TRBD1 (6 bases). The CDR3 has 14 residues. Trimming removed 3 bases from V and 4 bases from J, with 10 bases in between. Looked up from germline, CDR1 is GTSNPN and CDR2 is SVGIG (reference sequence). CDR3 sequence (DNA): TGTGCCTGGAGCGAGGGGGAGGGGGCCAACGTCCTGACTTTC. Encoded protein: CAWSEGEGANVLTF.

V is TRBV12-3 or TRBV12-4 and J is TRBJ2-7, with D tentatively TRBD2 (5 bases). V lost 6 bases to trimming and J lost 0 bases, with 9 bases between them. This CDR3 is 13 amino acids long. CDR3 coding DNA: TGTGCCAGCAGCCTAGGACTCTCCTACGAGCAGTACTTC. It yields the protein CASSLGLSYEQYF.

The sample holds one count of this clone. V usage is TRBV5-6 and J usage is TRBJ1-2; TRBD1 agrees at 8 bases. V shed 2 bases, J shed 7 bases, and the junction held 7 bases outside the gene matches. Germline CDR1 SGHDT, CDR2 YYEEEE. The CDR3 loop spans 14 amino acids. This chain's CDR3 is CASSFTGGDSGYTF. DNA for the CDR3: TGTGCCAGCAGCTTCACAGGGGGGGACAGTGGCTACACCTTC.

V usage is TRBV30 and J usage is TRBJ2-5; 7 positions match TRBD2. From germline, CDR1 is GTSNPN and CDR2 SVGIG (reference sequence). V was clipped by 5 bases and J by 2 bases; unmatched bases: 14. The CDR3 is made up of 16 amino acids. In DNA form, the CDR3 reads TGTGCCTGGGGGGGAGGGGCAAGAACAATACAAGAGACCCAGTACTTC. Its translation is CAWGGGARTIQETQYF.